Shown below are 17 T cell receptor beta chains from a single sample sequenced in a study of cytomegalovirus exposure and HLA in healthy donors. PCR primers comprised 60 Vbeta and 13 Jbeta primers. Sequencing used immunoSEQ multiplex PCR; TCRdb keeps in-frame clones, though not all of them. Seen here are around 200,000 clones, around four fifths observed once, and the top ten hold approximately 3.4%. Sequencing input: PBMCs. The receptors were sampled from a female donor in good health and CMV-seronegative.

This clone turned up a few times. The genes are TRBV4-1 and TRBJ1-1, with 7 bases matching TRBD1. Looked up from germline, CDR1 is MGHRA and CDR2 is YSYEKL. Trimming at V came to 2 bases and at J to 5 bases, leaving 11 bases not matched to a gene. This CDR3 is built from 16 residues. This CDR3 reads CASSQSEGAKGTEAFF. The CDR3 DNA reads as TGCGCCAGCAGCCAATCTGAGGGGGCAAAGGGGACTGAAGCTTTCTTT.

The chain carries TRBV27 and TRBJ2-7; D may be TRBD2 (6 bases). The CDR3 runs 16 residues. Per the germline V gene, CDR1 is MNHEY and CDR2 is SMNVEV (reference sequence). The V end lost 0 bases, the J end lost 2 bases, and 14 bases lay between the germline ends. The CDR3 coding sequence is TGTGCCAGCAGTTTATCGATTGAGGGACTTCCCTACGAGCAGTACTTC. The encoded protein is CASSLSIEGLPYEQYF.

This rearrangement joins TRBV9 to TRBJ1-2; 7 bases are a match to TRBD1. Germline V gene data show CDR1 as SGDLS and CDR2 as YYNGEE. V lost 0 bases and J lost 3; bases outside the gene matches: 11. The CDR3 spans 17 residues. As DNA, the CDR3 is TGTGCCAGCAGCGTAGGAGGGGGCAGGTCCGACTACTATGGCTACACCTTC. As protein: CASSVGGGRSDYYGYTF.

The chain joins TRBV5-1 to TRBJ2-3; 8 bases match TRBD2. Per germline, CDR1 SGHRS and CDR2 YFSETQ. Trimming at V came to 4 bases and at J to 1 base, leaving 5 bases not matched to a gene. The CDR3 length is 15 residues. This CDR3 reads CASSALTSGTDTQYF. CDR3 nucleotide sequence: TGCGCCAGCAGCGCCTTGACTAGCGGCACAGATACGCAGTATTTT.

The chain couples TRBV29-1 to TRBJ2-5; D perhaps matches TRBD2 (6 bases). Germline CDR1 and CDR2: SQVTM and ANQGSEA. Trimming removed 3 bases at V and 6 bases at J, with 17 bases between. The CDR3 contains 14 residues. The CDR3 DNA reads TGCAGCGTTGACGTCGGCGGGGCCGGGAAGACCCAGTACTTC. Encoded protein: CSVDVGGAGKTQYF.

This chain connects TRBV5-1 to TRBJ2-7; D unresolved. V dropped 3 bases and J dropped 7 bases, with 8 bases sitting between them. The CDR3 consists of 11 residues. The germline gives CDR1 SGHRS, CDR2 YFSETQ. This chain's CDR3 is CASSWQDEQYF. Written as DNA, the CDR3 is TGCGCCAGCAGCTGGCAGGATGAGCAGTACTTC.

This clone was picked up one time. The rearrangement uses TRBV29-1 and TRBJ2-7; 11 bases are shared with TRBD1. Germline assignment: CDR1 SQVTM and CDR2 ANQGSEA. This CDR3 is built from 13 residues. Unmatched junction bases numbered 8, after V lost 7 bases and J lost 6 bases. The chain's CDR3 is CSARTGGEGEQYF. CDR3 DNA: TGCAGCGCCCGGACAGGGGGCGAGGGCGAGCAGTACTTC.

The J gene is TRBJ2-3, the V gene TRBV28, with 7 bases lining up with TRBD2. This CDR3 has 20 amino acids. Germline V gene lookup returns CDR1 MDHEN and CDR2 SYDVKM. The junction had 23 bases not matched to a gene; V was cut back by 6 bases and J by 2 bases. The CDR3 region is CASSPIMGRGARGSTDTQYF. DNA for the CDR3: TGTGCCAGCAGCCCTATTATGGGTCGAGGGGCGCGGGGGTCCACAGATACGCAGTATTTT.

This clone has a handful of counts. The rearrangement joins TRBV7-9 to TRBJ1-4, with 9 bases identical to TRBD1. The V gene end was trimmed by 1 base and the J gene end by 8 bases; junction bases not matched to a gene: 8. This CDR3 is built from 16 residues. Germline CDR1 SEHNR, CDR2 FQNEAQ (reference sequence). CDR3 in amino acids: CASSLGRDRVEEKLFF. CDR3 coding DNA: TGTGCCAGCAGCTTAGGCCGGGACAGGGTAGAGGAAAAACTGTTTTTT.

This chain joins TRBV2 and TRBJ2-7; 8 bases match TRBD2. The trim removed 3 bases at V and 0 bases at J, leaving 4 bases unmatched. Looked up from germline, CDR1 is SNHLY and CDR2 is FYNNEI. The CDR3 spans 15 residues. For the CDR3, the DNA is TGTGCCAGCAGTGAGTGGGCGGGGGGCTCCTACGAGCAGTACTTC. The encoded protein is CASSEWAGGSYEQYF.

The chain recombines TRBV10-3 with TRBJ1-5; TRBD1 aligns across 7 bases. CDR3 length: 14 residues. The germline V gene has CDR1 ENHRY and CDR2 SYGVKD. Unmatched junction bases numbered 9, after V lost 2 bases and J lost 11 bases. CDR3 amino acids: CAISEDIGGSTQHF. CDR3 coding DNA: TGTGCCATCAGTGAGGACATAGGGGGCTCAACCCAGCATTTT.

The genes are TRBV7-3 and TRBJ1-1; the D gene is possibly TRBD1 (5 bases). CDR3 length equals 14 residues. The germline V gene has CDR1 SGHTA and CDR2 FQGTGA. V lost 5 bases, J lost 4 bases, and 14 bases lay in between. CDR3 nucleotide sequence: TGTGCCAGCAGCCCGTTATCAGGGTCCACTGAAGCTTTCTTT. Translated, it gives CASSPLSGSTEAFF.

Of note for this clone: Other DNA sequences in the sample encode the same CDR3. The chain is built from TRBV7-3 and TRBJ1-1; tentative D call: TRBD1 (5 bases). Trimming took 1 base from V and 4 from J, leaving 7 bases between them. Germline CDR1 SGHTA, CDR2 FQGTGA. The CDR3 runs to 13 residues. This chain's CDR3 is CASSLRGGTEAFF. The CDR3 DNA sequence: TGTGCCAGCAGCTTAAGGGGGGGCACTGAAGCTTTCTTT.

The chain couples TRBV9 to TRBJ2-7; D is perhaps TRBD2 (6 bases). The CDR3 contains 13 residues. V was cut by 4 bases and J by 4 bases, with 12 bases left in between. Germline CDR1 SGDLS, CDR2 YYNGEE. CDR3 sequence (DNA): TGTGCCAGCAGCTCCGGGACTGGATACGAGCAGTACTTC. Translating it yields CASSSGTGYEQYF. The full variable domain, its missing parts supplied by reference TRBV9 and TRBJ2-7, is DSGVTQTPKHLITATGQRVTLRCSPRSGDLSVYWYQQSLDQGLQFLIQYYNGEERAKGNILERFSAQQFPDLHSELNLSSLELGDSALYFCASSSGTGYEQYFGPGTRLTVT.

In DNA form, the CDR3 reads TGTGCCAGCAGCTTAGCAGTGACTAGCGGGGGCGAGCAGTACTTC. It codes for CASSLAVTSGGEQYF. The J gene is TRBJ2-7, the V gene TRBV7-9; 12 positions match TRBD2. V lost 0 bases, J lost 6 bases, and 3 bases stayed unmatched. The germline CDR1 and CDR2 sequences are SEHNR and FQNEAQ (reference sequence). This CDR3 has 15 residues. The whole variable domain, remainder taken from reference TRBV7-9 and TRBJ2-7, is DTGVSQNPRHKITKRGQNVTFRCDPISEHNRLYWYRQTLGQGPEFLTYFQNEAQLEKSRLLSDRFSAERPKGSFSTLEIQRTEQGDSAMYLCASSLAVTSGGEQYFGPGTRLTVT.

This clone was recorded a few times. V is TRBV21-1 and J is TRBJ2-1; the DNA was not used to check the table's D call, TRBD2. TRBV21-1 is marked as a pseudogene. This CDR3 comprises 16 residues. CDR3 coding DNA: TGTGCCAGCAGCCCGCCCCTGAGCGGGAGTTACAATGAGCAGTTCTTC. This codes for CASSPPLSGSYNEQFF.

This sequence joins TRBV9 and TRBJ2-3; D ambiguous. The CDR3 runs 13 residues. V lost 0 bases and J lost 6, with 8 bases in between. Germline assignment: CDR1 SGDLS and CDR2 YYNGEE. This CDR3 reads CASSVGAGDTQYF. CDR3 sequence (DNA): TGTGCCAGCAGCGTAGGCGCAGGTGATACGCAGTATTTT.